Following are 22 T cell receptor beta chains from one sample sequenced in a study of blood T cell repertoires in COVID-19. TCRdb's copy holds only in-frame clones and misses some; the assay was immunoSEQ multiplex PCR. The data show some 250,000 clones, with around 87% seen just once and approximately 3% held by the top ten. Input material: peripheral blood. These receptors came from a woman aged 25 to 39 who had recovered from COVID-19.

The gene calls are TRBV6-1 and TRBJ1-5; D not certain. This CDR3 contains 14 residues. Trimming took 2 bases from V and 3 from J, leaving 8 bases between them. Germline CDR1 reads MNHNS; CDR2 reads SASEGT. CDR3 coding DNA: TGTGCCAGCAGTGAATACGGACTCAATCAGCCCCAGCATTTT. Its translation: CASSEYGLNQPQHF.

This clone was seen once. The V call is TRBV19, the J call TRBJ2-1; TRBD2 agrees at 8 bases. The CDR3 length is 16 residues. The V gene end was trimmed by 3 bases and the J gene end by 7 bases; junction bases not matched to a gene: 11. Germline loops: CDR1 LNHDA, CDR2 SQIVND (reference sequence). In DNA, the CDR3 is TGTGCCAGTAGTATCGATTCAGGGACTAGTTCAAATGAGCAGTTCTTC. Protein sequence: CASSIDSGTSSNEQFF. The whole variable domain, remainder taken from reference TRBV19 and TRBJ2-1, is DGGITQSPKYLFRKEGQNVTLSCEQNLNHDAMYWYRQDPGQGLRLIYYSQIVNDFQKGDIAEGYSVSREKKESFPLTVTSAQKNPTAFYLCASSIDSGTSSNEQFFGPGTRLTVL.

This chain uses TRBV5-5 with TRBJ1-2, with 8 bases that match TRBD1. The V segment lost 3 bases and the J segment 3 bases; nucleotides outside the gene matches: 1. The CDR3 has 13 residues. Germline V gene lookup returns CDR1 SGHKS and CDR2 YYEKEE (reference sequence). CDR3 DNA sequence: TGTGCCAGCAGCTCGACAGGGGACTATGGCTACACCTTC. Its protein product is CASSSTGDYGYTF.

The chain has TRBV19 and TRBJ1-5; 12 bases are shared with TRBD1. CDR3 length: 15 residues. Trimming removed 5 bases from V and 6 bases from J; junction bases left unmatched: 5. CDR1 and CDR2 (germline): LNHDA, SQIVND (reference sequence). In nucleotides, the CDR3 is TGTGCCAGTAGTCCCCGGGACAGGGGGCGTCAGCCCCAGCATTTT. This encodes CASSPRDRGRQPQHF.

The gene calls are TRBV6-5 and TRBJ1-6; TRBD1 aligns across 11 bases. Per germline, CDR1 MNHEY and CDR2 SVGAGI. J lost 7 bases, V lost 7 bases, and 6 bases had no gene match. The length of the CDR3 is 15 residues. CDR3 sequence: CASTPGTGGNSPLHF. The DNA for the CDR3 is TGTGCCAGCACTCCGGGGACAGGGGGGAATTCACCCCTCCACTTT.

The rearrangement joins TRBV6-5 to TRBJ1-3; D not certain. Germline V gene data show CDR1 as MNHEY and CDR2 as SVGAGI. There are 15 residues in the CDR3. V dropped 0 bases and J dropped 0 bases, with 6 bases sitting between them. This chain's CDR3 is CASSYSWSSGNTIYF. In nucleotides, the CDR3 is TGTGCCAGCAGTTACTCCTGGAGCTCTGGAAACACCATATATTTT.

This clone turned up a few times. The V gene is TRBV11-2, the J gene TRBJ2-7; D not certain. The V end was cut by 4 bases, the J end by 0 bases, with 10 bases between. The CDR3 has 14 amino acids. Germline loops: CDR1 SGHAT, CDR2 FQNNGV. Here the CDR3 DNA reads TGTGCCAGCAGCTCCACTAAACGCTCCTACGAGCAGTACTTC. This sequence encodes CASSSTKRSYEQYF.

The chain carries TRBV4-1 and TRBJ1-1; D not resolved. V lost 0 bases to trimming and J lost 1 base, with 6 bases between them. Germline assignment: CDR1 MGHRA and CDR2 YSYEKL. This CDR3 comprises 14 residues. The CDR3 DNA is TGCGCCAGCAGCCAAGACAGGTCGAACACTGAAGCTTTCTTT. This codes for CASSQDRSNTEAFF.

This sequence joins TRBV6-5 and TRBJ1-1; D possibly corresponds to TRBD1 (6 bases). The germline V and J ends were trimmed by 0 bases and 8 bases, with 13 bases remaining between them. The CDR3 loop spans 14 amino acids. From germline, CDR1 is MNHEY and CDR2 SVGAGI. This CDR3 reads CASSYSGYQGEAFF. The CDR3 region has the DNA TGTGCCAGCAGTTACTCGGGATACCAGGGGGAAGCTTTCTTT.

The chain has TRBV19 and TRBJ1-5; a weak D match, TRBD1 (5 bases). CDR1 and CDR2 (germline): LNHDA, SQIVND (reference sequence). This CDR3 has 18 residues. V lost 3 bases and J lost 3, with 21 bases in between. The CDR3 loop reads CASSMDPKLWGLNQPQHF. CDR3 coding DNA: TGTGCCAGTAGTATGGACCCCAAACTATGGGGCCTCAATCAGCCCCAGCATTTT.

The chain combines TRBV10-3 with TRBJ1-4, with D uncertain. Germline CDR1 and CDR2: ENHRY and SYGVKD. V lost 5 bases and J lost 7, with 14 bases in between. The CDR3 extends over 14 amino acids. CDR3 nucleotides: TGTGCCATCAGTCCCAAGGACGAGGGTGAAAAACTGTTTTTT. It yields the protein CAISPKDEGEKLFF.

This sequence joins TRBV6-4 and TRBJ2-2, with TRBD1 as a possible D gene (6 bases). CDR1 and CDR2 from the germline V gene are MRHNA and SNTAGT. The CDR3 extends over 15 amino acids. V was clipped by 3 bases and J by 7 bases, with 15 bases between them. CDR3 region: CASSEAGDVGGELFF. In DNA form, the CDR3 reads TGTGCCAGCAGTGAGGCAGGGGACGTTGGCGGGGAGCTGTTTTTT.

CDR3 bases: TGCGCCAGCACCCCCAACAGGGGCGAAGGTGGCTACACCTTC. As protein: CASTPNRGEGGYTF. This chain uses TRBV5-1 with TRBJ1-2; 7 bases match TRBD1. Germline trimming cut 6 bases from V and 7 bases from J; bases unmatched to any gene: 12. The CDR3 sequence is 14 residues long. The V gene's germline CDR1 is SGHRS and CDR2 YFSETQ.

The rearrangement uses TRBV4-1 and TRBJ2-7; D unresolved. Per the germline V gene, CDR1 is MGHRA and CDR2 is YSYEKL. V lost 0 bases and J lost 4, with 10 bases in between. This CDR3 has 14 amino acids. This CDR3 is CASSQEEARYEQYF. In DNA, the CDR3 is TGCGCCAGCAGCCAAGAAGAAGCGAGGTACGAGCAGTACTTC.

This chain links TRBV19 with TRBJ1-5, with 8 bases aligning to TRBD1. The CDR3 loop spans 18 amino acids. With V trimmed by 5 bases and J by 0 bases, 12 bases remained unmatched. Germline CDR1 reads LNHDA; CDR2 reads SQIVND (reference sequence). The CDR3 loop is CASSEGTGLYYSNQPQHF. The CDR3 coding sequence is TGTGCCAGTAGTGAAGGGACAGGCCTCTATTATAGCAATCAGCCCCAGCATTTT.

This rearrangement joins TRBV11-2 to TRBJ1-4; D unclear. Per germline, CDR1 SGHAT and CDR2 FQNNGV. The V end was cut by 4 bases, the J end by 1 base, with 13 bases between. This CDR3 region has 16 residues. The CDR3 DNA reads as TGTGCCAGCAGCTCCTCGGGTTTTGGAACTAATGAAAAACTGTTTTTT. This encodes CASSSSGFGTNEKLFF.

The rearrangement joins TRBV9 to TRBJ2-2; TRBD1 matches 7 bases. The length of the CDR3 is 17 residues. Germline V gene data show CDR1 as SGDLS and CDR2 as YYNGEE. Germline trimming cut 4 bases from V and 0 bases from J; bases unmatched to any gene: 9. The CDR3 here is CASSPFEGAANTGELFF. The CDR3 coding sequence is TGTGCCAGCAGCCCCTTTGAGGGGGCCGCGAACACCGGGGAGCTGTTTTTT.

This chain uses TRBV7-9 with TRBJ1-6; 8 positions agree with TRBD1. J lost 5 bases, V lost 6 bases, and 12 bases had no gene match. The CDR3 covers 17 residues. The germline CDR1 and CDR2 sequences are SEHNR and FQNEAQ (reference sequence). Here the CDR3 DNA reads TGTGCCAGCAGTTACTCCCGGGACAGGACCAATAATTCACCCCTCCACTTT. Its protein is CASSYSRDRTNNSPLHF. Looking up the rest from reference TRBV7-9 and TRBJ1-6 gives the full variable domain: DTGVSQNPRHKITKRGQNVTFRCDPISEHNRLYWYRQTLGQGPEFLTYFQNEAQLEKSRLLSDRFSAERPKGSFSTLEIQRTEQGDSAMYLCASSYSRDRTNNSPLHFGNGTRLTVT.

The chain is built from TRBV3-1 (or the pseudogene TRBV3-2) and TRBJ2-1; a weak D match, TRBD2 (6 bases). V was shortened by 2 bases and J by 0 bases, with 26 bases between the two germline ends. Germline CDR1 and CDR2: LGHDT and YNNKEL (reference sequence). The CDR3 length is 21 residues. The CDR3 loop is CASSQPVGGPQPESSYNEQFF. For the CDR3, the DNA is TGTGCCAGCAGCCAACCCGTGGGAGGTCCTCAGCCCGAGAGCTCCTACAATGAGCAGTTCTTC.

This clone was seen once. The chain joins TRBV6-1 to TRBJ1-2; weak D call: TRBD1 (6 bases). Trimming shortened V by 3 bases and J by 4 bases, and 12 bases separated the two germline ends. This CDR3 spans 14 amino acids. Germline-derived CDR1 and CDR2 are MNHNS and SASEGT. The chain's CDR3 is CASSDGDTSYGYTF. The CDR3 nucleotides are TGTGCCAGCAGTGACGGGGACACATCCTATGGCTACACCTTC.

This clone was seen once. This CDR3 is also generated by other DNA sequences in the sample. The J gene is TRBJ1-3, the V gene TRBV7-3, with D hard to call. This CDR3 has 17 amino acids. Germline loops: CDR1 SGHTA, CDR2 FQGTGA. Trimming pared 2 bases from V and 0 bases from J, leaving 14 bases between. The CDR3 DNA follows: TGTGCCAGCAGCTTAGAGGGAGGGCCCAACTCTGGAAACACCATATATTTT. Its protein product is CASSLEGGPNSGNTIYF.

The V and J genes are TRBV23-1 and TRBJ2-3, with 9 bases lining up with TRBD1. TRBV23-1 counts as an open reading frame of uncertain function. Unmatched junction bases numbered 3, after V lost 4 bases and J lost 1 base. The CDR3 is 15 amino acids. The DNA of the CDR3 is TGCGCCAGCAGTCCCCGGGACAGGGGCACAGATACGCAGTATTTT. Its translation is CASSPRDRGTDTQYF.